The 20 T cell receptor beta chains presented below share a single source sample, sequenced in a study of cytomegalovirus exposure and HLA in healthy donors. 13 Jbeta primers and 60 Vbeta primers were used for the PCR. Assay used: immunoSEQ multiplex PCR; TCRdb lists only in-frame clones, some missing. The sample lists 150,000 or so clones, 65% to 85% seen once, with under 6% in the top ten. The sequenced sample was PBMCs. These receptor sequences come from a woman in her 50s in good health and CMV-seropositive.

The chain links TRBV6-6 to TRBJ1-5; TRBD1 agrees at 8 bases. The trim removed 4 bases at V and 6 bases at J, leaving 5 bases unmatched. The CDR3 has 14 residues. Germline V lookup: CDR1 MNHNY, CDR2 SVGAGI (reference sequence). The CDR3 DNA sequence: TGTGCCAGCAGTTCCCGACAGGGGTTTCAGCCCCAGCATTTT. This gives the protein CASSSRQGFQPQHF.

The chain joins TRBV5-4 to TRBJ1-1, with TRBD1 as a possible D gene (6 bases). Trimming pared 2 bases from V and 0 bases from J, leaving 14 bases between. The CDR3 has 16 residues. Germline values: CDR1 SGHNT, CDR2 YYREEE (reference sequence). This chain's CDR3 is CASSFGTPTLNTEAFF. CDR3 DNA sequence: TGTGCCAGCAGCTTCGGGACACCAACGTTGAACACTGAAGCTTTCTTT.

This clone showed up just a few times. The chain is built from TRBV19 and TRBJ1-2; TRBD1 matches at 7 bases. Germline loops: CDR1 LNHDA, CDR2 SQIVND (reference sequence). Trimming took 6 bases from V and 0 from J; bases not matched to a gene: 4. The CDR3 extends over 14 amino acids. The DNA for the CDR3 is TGTGCCAGTAGGCCGACAGGGACTAACTATGGCTACACCTTC. Translated: CASRPTGTNYGYTF.

CDR3 in DNA: TGCGCCAGCAGCTTGGGTCGGGGGCAGTACTTC. Translating gives CASSLGRGQYF. V usage is TRBV5-1 and J usage is TRBJ2-7, with D possibly being TRBD2 (5 bases). CDR1 and CDR2 (germline): SGHRS, YFSETQ. V lost 0 bases and J lost 9, with 7 bases in between. The CDR3 is 11 residues long.

This sequence joins TRBV5-1 and TRBJ1-1, with 10 bases fitting TRBD1. CDR3 size: 15 residues. Germline-derived CDR1 and CDR2 are SGHRS and YFSETQ. The CDR3 DNA reads TGCCTTAGTCGAAGGGACAGGGGCATGAACACTGAAGCTTTCTTT. Its translation is CLSRRDRGMNTEAFF.

This clone was detected a few times. The genes are TRBV6-4 and TRBJ1-5; D gene unclear. Deletions cut 2 bases from V and 0 bases from J, with 11 bases between. The CDR3 has 16 residues. From germline, CDR1 is MRHNA and CDR2 SNTAGT. The CDR3 nucleotides read TGTGCCAGCAGTGACCGTGGGCCGTATAGCAATCAGCCCCAGCATTTT. The encoded protein is CASSDRGPYSNQPQHF.

The CDR3 loop is CASSLAGTSDHNEQFF. The CDR3 coding sequence is TGTGCCAGCAGCTTGGCAGGGACTAGCGACCACAATGAGCAGTTCTTC. The chain employs TRBV7-8 and TRBJ2-1; 10 bases are a match to TRBD2. Trimming removed 3 bases from V and 5 bases from J; junction bases left unmatched: 7. Germline V gene data show CDR1 as SGHVS and CDR2 as FQNEAQ. This CDR3 spans 16 amino acids.

The CDR3 DNA reads as TGCGCCAGCAGCCAGGAGATAGCGGGGGGACGCGAGCAGTACTTC. Translating gives CASSQEIAGGREQYF. V usage is TRBV4-1 and J usage is TRBJ2-7; 10 nucleotides align to TRBD2. CDR3 length: 15 amino acids. CDR1 and CDR2 (germline): MGHRA, YSYEKL. V was pared by 3 bases and J by 6 bases, with 8 bases of the junction left unmatched.

This clone was seen once. V is TRBV10-2 and J is TRBJ2-3; 8 nucleotides align to TRBD2. The CDR3 totals 14 residues. The V segment lost 10 bases and the J segment 3 bases; nucleotides outside the gene matches: 9. Per germline, CDR1 WSHSY and CDR2 SAAADI. Here the CDR3 reads CATSIAGKTDTQYF. CDR3 nucleotide sequence: TGCGCCACCTCTATAGCGGGAAAAACAGATACGCAGTATTTT.

V is TRBV21-1 and J is TRBJ1-1; TRBD1 is the table's D call and was not checked against the DNA. TRBV21-1 corresponds to a pseudogene. The CDR3 is made up of 16 amino acids. In DNA form, the CDR3 reads TGTGCCAGCAGCAAAATCCCTCCCCAGGGTGGCACTGAAGCTTTCTTT. As protein: CASSKIPPQGGTEAFF.

V and J are TRBV27 and TRBJ2-3; 9 bases line up with TRBD1. Losses at the gene ends were 6 bases for V and 5 bases for J; bases not matched to a gene: 9. The CDR3 consists of 15 residues. The germline gives CDR1 MNHEY, CDR2 SMNVEV (reference sequence). This CDR3 reads CASRSTGGNGDTQYF. The CDR3 bases are TGTGCCAGCAGGAGTACAGGGGGCAATGGAGATACGCAGTATTTT.

This chain joins TRBV6-1 and TRBJ1-2, with 10 bases aligning to TRBD1. The germline gives CDR1 MNHNS, CDR2 SASEGT. CDR3 length: 15 amino acids. Trimming cost V 5 bases and J 4 bases; bases outside gene matches: 7. Here the CDR3 reads CASSPRQGAGYGYTF. In DNA form, the CDR3 reads TGTGCCAGCAGTCCGCGACAGGGGGCGGGCTATGGCTACACCTTC.

The chain couples TRBV30 to TRBJ2-2, with D hard to call. V was clipped by 5 bases and J by 5 bases, with 9 bases between them. The CDR3 runs to 12 residues. Germline lookup yields CDR1 GTSNPN and CDR2 SVGIG (reference sequence). The CDR3 coding sequence is TGTGCCTGGGCTCGCAGGACCGGGGAGCTGTTTTTT. Residues: CAWARRTGELFF.

The sample holds a few counts of this clone. The chain links TRBV19 to TRBJ1-2; 7 bases are a match to TRBD1. Germline V gene lookup returns CDR1 LNHDA and CDR2 SQIVND (reference sequence). CDR3 length equals 16 residues. The V gene end was trimmed by 5 bases and the J gene end by 1 base; junction bases not matched to a gene: 10. Here the CDR3 DNA reads TGTGCCAGTAGTGTTCAGGGGGATTCGGATAACTATGGCTACACCTTC. This sequence encodes CASSVQGDSDNYGYTF.

The V call is TRBV20-1, the J call TRBJ1-2; D remains unclear. The germline gives CDR1 DFQATT, CDR2 SNEGSKA (reference sequence). The CDR3 is made up of 11 amino acids. With 1 base removed from V and 6 bases from J, the gap between germline ends came to 6 bases. CDR3 sequence: CSARVVNGYTF. CDR3 nucleotides: TGCAGTGCTAGAGTAGTCAATGGCTACACCTTC.

V usage is TRBV2 and J usage is TRBJ2-3, with 10 bases identical to TRBD2. The CDR3 sequence is 16 residues long. Germline V CDR1 and CDR2: SNHLY, FYNNEI. V shed 4 bases, J shed 2 bases, and the junction held 6 bases outside the gene matches. Here the CDR3 DNA reads TGTGCCAGCAGTGTTCTAGCGGGAGAAATCACAGATACGCAGTATTTT. Its translation: CASSVLAGEITDTQYF.

The rearrangement links TRBV5-8 to TRBJ2-2; 9 bases fit TRBD2. V trimming: 5 bases; J trimming: 1 base; junction bases outside the gene matches: 6. CDR1 and CDR2 from the germline V gene are SGHTS and YDEGEE. The CDR3 is 16 residues long. CDR3 sequence: CASSSASGVNTGELFF. CDR3 coding DNA: TGTGCCAGCAGTTCCGCTAGCGGGGTGAACACCGGGGAGCTGTTTTTT.

V usage is TRBV13 and J usage is TRBJ2-5; D might be TRBD1 (6 bases). In germline, CDR1 is PRHDT, CDR2 FYEKMQ (reference sequence). CDR3 size: 14 residues. V gave up 2 bases and J gave up 4 bases, with 11 bases separating them. The CDR3 loop reads CASSLFGGPETQYF. CDR3 nucleotides: TGTGCCAGCAGCTTATTTGGGGGCCCAGAGACCCAGTACTTC.

This clone has a single count. This chain links TRBV5-5 with TRBJ1-2; D is ambiguous. Germline V CDR1 and CDR2: SGHKS, YYEKEE (reference sequence). This CDR3 is 15 amino acids long. V lost 0 bases, J lost 2 bases, and 11 bases lay in between. The CDR3 spells CASSLAQAMNYGYTF. The CDR3 DNA is TGTGCCAGCAGCTTGGCGCAGGCCATGAACTATGGCTACACCTTC.

The V and J genes are TRBV7-3 and TRBJ1-1; 8 bases line up with TRBD1. The CDR3 has 12 residues. Trimming cost V 2 bases and J 7 bases; bases outside gene matches: 0. CDR1 is SGHTA and CDR2 is FQGTGA in the germline V gene. The CDR3: CASSLGQGEAFF. The CDR3 DNA reads as TGTGCCAGCAGCTTAGGACAGGGTGAAGCTTTCTTT.